The 25 T cell receptor beta chains below were found in one sample sequenced in a study of blood T cell repertoires in COVID-19. Using immunoSEQ multiplex PCR, the repertoire was profiled, and TCRdb retains in-frame clones only, with some absent. The repertoire has about 99,000 clones, 91% of them found once; the top ten carry roughly 5.5%. The material sequenced was peripheral blood. These receptors originate from a human donor in a cohort sampled during active COVID-19.

The V call is TRBV10-3, the J call TRBJ2-3; 10 positions match TRBD2. Trimming removed 0 bases from V and 5 bases from J; junction bases left unmatched: 5. CDR3 length: 16 amino acids. Looked up from germline, CDR1 is ENHRY and CDR2 is SYGVKD. CDR3 coding DNA: TGTGCCATCAGTGAGTCACTAGCGGGATTGATAGATACGCAGTATTTT. Protein sequence: CAISESLAGLIDTQYF.

The chain carries TRBV2 and TRBJ2-1; D is perhaps TRBD1 (5 bases). V lost 4 bases to trimming and J lost 0 bases, with 10 bases between them. The CDR3 runs 15 residues. The germline V gene has CDR1 SNHLY and CDR2 FYNNEI. The CDR3 here is CASSATDSSYNEQFF. For the CDR3, the DNA is TGTGCCAGCAGTGCGACAGACTCCTCCTACAATGAGCAGTTCTTC.

This CDR3 is CASRLSGRIDTGELFF. CDR3 sequence (DNA): TGTGCCAGCAGGCTTAGCGGGAGGATTGACACCGGGGAGCTGTTTTTT. This chain connects TRBV28 to TRBJ2-2; 10 bases are a match to TRBD2. Germline CDR1 reads MDHEN; CDR2 reads SYDVKM. The length of the CDR3 is 16 residues. J gave up 3 bases and V 6 bases, and 7 bases lay outside the gene matches.

The rearrangement uses TRBV19 and TRBJ1-4; TRBD1 agrees at 8 bases. The length of the CDR3 is 14 residues. The V gene's germline CDR1 is LNHDA and CDR2 SQIVND (reference sequence). Trimming took 11 bases from V and 6 from J; bases not matched to a gene: 11. The CDR3 sequence is CASRTGLYDEKLFF. The CDR3, as DNA: TGTGCCTCAAGGACAGGGCTTTATGATGAAAAACTGTTTTTT.

The chain links TRBV29-1 to TRBJ1-1, with TRBD1 matching 9 bases. The trim removed 3 bases at V and 4 bases at J, leaving 0 bases unmatched. There are 12 residues in the CDR3. Germline V gives CDR1 SQVTM, CDR2 ANQGSEA. The CDR3, as DNA: TGCAGCGTTGAGACAGGGGGCACTGAAGCTTTCTTT. Translating gives CSVETGGTEAFF.

V gene TRBV3-1 (or the pseudogene TRBV3-2) combines with J gene TRBJ1-1, with 8 bases aligning to TRBD1. Germline V CDR1 and CDR2: LGHDT, YNNKEL (reference sequence). Trimming at V came to 3 bases and at J to 8 bases, leaving 5 bases not matched to a gene. CDR3 length equals 13 residues. The CDR3 DNA reads TGTGCCAGCAGCCATCACAGGGGGGTCGAAGCTTTCTTT. This encodes CASSHHRGVEAFF.

The gene calls are TRBV7-3 and TRBJ2-2; D is ambiguous. The CDR3 is made up of 16 amino acids. Germline V lookup: CDR1 SGHTA, CDR2 FQGTGA. Between the trimmed V and J ends, which lost 1 base and 5 bases, there was a span of 14 bases. The CDR3 loop reads CASSLNSARQTGELFF. As DNA, the CDR3 is TGTGCCAGCAGCTTAAATTCTGCGAGGCAAACCGGGGAGCTGTTTTTT.

V gene TRBV27 combines with J gene TRBJ1-6; no definite D call. Trimming took off 10 bases at V and 9 bases at J, with 13 bases between the two ends. The CDR3 consists of 12 residues. Germline CDR1 MNHEY, CDR2 SMNVEV (reference sequence). The CDR3 DNA reads as TGTGCCATTGGGGAGTTGGGTTCACCCCTCCACTTT. Translating gives CAIGELGSPLHF.

CDR3: CASSARAGSTDTQYF. The CDR3 nucleotides read TGTGCCAGCAGCGCCCGGGCGGGGAGCACAGATACGCAGTATTTT. V gene TRBV7-9 combines with J gene TRBJ2-3; a weak D match, TRBD2 (6 bases). Germline assignment: CDR1 SEHNR and CDR2 FQNEAQ (reference sequence). The V and J ends lost 5 bases and 0 bases respectively, with 12 bases between them. The CDR3 covers 15 residues.

This rearrangement joins TRBV7-9 to TRBJ2-5; unclear D gene. The germline V gene has CDR1 SEHNR and CDR2 FQNEAQ (reference sequence). The CDR3 is 15 residues long. V shed 1 base and J shed 1 base, with 10 bases lying between them. CDR3 bases: TGTGCCAGCAGCTTAGGTGCGCGTATCCAAGAGACCCAGTACTTC. The encoded protein is CASSLGARIQETQYF.

The chain uses TRBV9 and TRBJ1-3; the D gene is possibly TRBD1 (5 bases). The germline V and J ends were trimmed by 0 bases and 4 bases, with 11 bases remaining between them. The CDR3 loop spans 15 amino acids. Germline values: CDR1 SGDLS, CDR2 YYNGEE. The CDR3 DNA sequence: TGTGCCAGCAGCGTAGAGGGGAACGGAGGAAACACCATATATTTT. Protein sequence: CASSVEGNGGNTIYF.

The CDR3 nucleotides are TGTGCCAGCTCACCCCAGGCTTTGGGACTAGCGGGAGGAGAGCAGTACTTC. Translated: CASSPQALGLAGGEQYF. The rearrangement joins TRBV18 to TRBJ2-7; TRBD2 matches 15 bases. The trim removed 3 bases at V and 7 bases at J, leaving 10 bases unmatched. This CDR3 is 17 amino acids long. Germline lookup yields CDR1 KGHSH and CDR2 LQKENI.

This clone occurred once. V usage is TRBV4-3 and J usage is TRBJ1-4, with 8 nucleotides matching TRBD1. Germline lookup yields CDR1 LGHNA and CDR2 YSLEER. The CDR3 extends over 15 amino acids. V lost 4 bases, J lost 2 bases, and 3 bases stayed unmatched. The CDR3 loop reads CASSLQGATNEKLFF. For the CDR3, the DNA is TGCGCCAGCAGCCTTCAGGGGGCCACTAATGAAAAACTGTTTTTT.

The chain is built from TRBV19 and TRBJ1-1, with D unclear. Trimming left V 3 bases short and J 4 bases short, with 12 bases between. This CDR3 contains 14 residues. Germline loops: CDR1 LNHDA, CDR2 SQIVND (reference sequence). CDR3 loop: CASSIISVATEAFF. Written as DNA, the CDR3 is TGTGCCAGTAGTATTATCTCCGTAGCCACTGAAGCTTTCTTT.

Notes on this clone: Other DNA sequences in this specimen translate into the identical CDR3. The V gene is TRBV4-3, the J gene TRBJ1-1; 10 nucleotides align to TRBD1. The germline gives CDR1 LGHNA, CDR2 YSLEER. CDR3 length: 18 amino acids. V was pared by 0 bases and J by 1 base, with 8 bases of the junction left unmatched. CDR3 sequence: CASSQEETGGWRNTEAFF. The CDR3 bases are TGCGCCAGCAGCCAAGAGGAGACAGGGGGCTGGAGGAACACTGAAGCTTTCTTT.

V gene TRBV27 combines with J gene TRBJ1-2; 9 bases align to TRBD1. The J segment lost 7 bases and the V segment lost 2 bases, leaving 11 bases of the junction unmatched. This CDR3 contains 16 residues. Germline assignment: CDR1 MNHEY and CDR2 SMNVEV (reference sequence). The CDR3 nucleotides are TGTGCCAGCAGTTTAGGGAAACAGGGGGCAAGAGGTGGCTACACCTTC. Translated: CASSLGKQGARGGYTF.

The chain joins TRBV7-2 to TRBJ1-1; perhaps TRBD1 as D (5 bases). The germline CDR1 and CDR2 sequences are SGHTA and FQGNSA. V gave up 1 base and J gave up 1 base, with 10 bases separating them. This CDR3 contains 15 residues. The CDR3 loop is CASSLVVGQNTEAFF. CDR3 nucleotides: TGTGCCAGCAGCTTAGTGGTGGGGCAGAACACTGAAGCTTTCTTT.

V and J are TRBV4-1 and TRBJ1-2; D unclear. Germline lookup yields CDR1 MGHRA and CDR2 YSYEKL. The V gene lost 1 base and the J gene lost 4 bases, with 10 bases spanning the gap. This CDR3 contains 14 residues. As DNA, the CDR3 is TGCGCCAGCAGCCAAGCCGCGGGTTTCTATGGCTACACCTTC. It translates to CASSQAAGFYGYTF.

The chain uses TRBV7-8 and TRBJ2-7; 7 bases fit TRBD1. This CDR3 has 15 residues. CDR1 and CDR2 (germline): SGHVS, FQNEAQ. The V and J ends lost 5 bases and 5 bases, in that order; junction bases with no gene match: 12. The CDR3 loop reads CASSTPQGSIHEQYF. The CDR3 DNA sequence: TGTGCCAGCAGCACACCACAGGGGTCCATCCACGAGCAGTACTTC. Combining the CDR3 with reference TRBV7-8 and TRBJ2-7 gives the whole variable domain GAGVSQSPRYKVAKRGQDVALRCDPISGHVSLFWYQQALGQGPEFLTYFQNEAQLDKSGLPSDRFFAERPEGSVSTLKIQRTQQEDSAVYLCASSTPQGSIHEQYFGPGTRLTVT.

The chain is built from TRBV2 and TRBJ1-1; D remains ambiguous. The CDR3 loop spans 12 amino acids. Germline loops: CDR1 SNHLY, CDR2 FYNNEI. The germline V and J ends were trimmed by 8 bases and 1 base, with 8 bases remaining between them. In DNA, the CDR3 is TGTGCCAGCCAAGACTGGAACACTGAAGCTTTCTTT. It specifies CASQDWNTEAFF.

This clone was found once. The rearrangement uses TRBV28 and TRBJ1-4; tentative D call: TRBD1 (5 bases). Between the trimmed V and J ends, which lost 6 bases and 6 bases, there was a span of 14 bases. From germline, CDR1 is MDHEN and CDR2 SYDVKM. The CDR3 has 14 amino acids. CDR3 region: CASSLGTGDEKLFF. DNA of the CDR3: TGTGCCAGCAGCTTGGGGACGGGAGATGAAAAACTGTTTTTT. The complete variable domain, with remaining parts taken from reference TRBV28 and TRBJ1-4, reads DVKVTQSSRYLVKRTGEKVFLECVQDMDHENMFWYRQDPGLGLRLIYFSYDVKMKEKGDIPEGYSVSREKKERFSLILESASTNQTSMYLCASSLGTGDEKLFFGSGTQLSVL.

This chain links TRBV6-5 with TRBJ2-7, with TRBD1 matching over 9 bases. The junction had 10 bases not matched to a gene; V was cut back by 7 bases and J by 6 bases. CDR3 length: 14 amino acids. Germline assignment: CDR1 MNHEY and CDR2 SVGAGI. This CDR3 reads CASKPGTGIREQYF. As DNA, the CDR3 is TGTGCCAGCAAACCCGGGACAGGGATCCGCGAGCAGTACTTC.

The rearrangement joins TRBV7-3 to TRBJ1-5; D unresolved. Germline-derived CDR1 and CDR2 are SGHTA and FQGTGA. V was clipped by 1 base and J by 2 bases, with 21 bases between them. This CDR3 comprises 19 residues. The CDR3 sequence is CASSLRAERGKRGNQPQHF. CDR3 in DNA: TGTGCCAGCAGCTTAAGGGCGGAGAGAGGGAAAAGGGGCAATCAGCCCCAGCATTTT.

In regard to this clone: One end of the junction varies from germline; a read error may be responsible. The rearrangement links TRBV28 to TRBJ1-6, with a weak D call TRBD1 (5 bases). The CDR3 sequence is 13 residues long. The germline CDR1 and CDR2 sequences are MDHEN and SYDVKM. CDR3 coding DNA: TGTGCCAGCAGCCTAACTCAACTCAGGGTTTTGGACTTT. It codes for CASSLTQLRVLDF.

The rearrangement uses TRBV7-9 and TRBJ2-3, with D perhaps TRBD2 (5 bases). CDR3 length equals 14 residues. The germline gives CDR1 SEHNR, CDR2 FQNEAQ (reference sequence). Trimming left V 5 bases short and J 1 base short, with 10 bases between. CDR3 DNA: TGTGCCAGCAGCCCTTGGGGAGGCACAGATACGCAGTATTTT. Its protein product is CASSPWGGTDTQYF.